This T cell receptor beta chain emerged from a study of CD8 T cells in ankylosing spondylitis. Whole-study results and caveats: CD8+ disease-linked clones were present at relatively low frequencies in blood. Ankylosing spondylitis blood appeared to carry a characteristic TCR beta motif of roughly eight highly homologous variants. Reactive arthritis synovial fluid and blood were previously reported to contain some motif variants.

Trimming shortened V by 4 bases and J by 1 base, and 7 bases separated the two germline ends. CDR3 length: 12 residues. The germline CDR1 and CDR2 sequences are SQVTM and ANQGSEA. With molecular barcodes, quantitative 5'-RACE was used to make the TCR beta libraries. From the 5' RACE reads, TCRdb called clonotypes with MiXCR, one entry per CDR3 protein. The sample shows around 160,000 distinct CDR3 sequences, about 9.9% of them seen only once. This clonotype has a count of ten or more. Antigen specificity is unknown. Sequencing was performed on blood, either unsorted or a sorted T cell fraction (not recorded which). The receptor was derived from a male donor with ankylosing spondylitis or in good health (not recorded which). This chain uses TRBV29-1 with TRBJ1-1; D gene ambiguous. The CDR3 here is CSVAGENTEAFF. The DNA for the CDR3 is TGCAGCGTTGCCGGGGAGAACACTGAAGCTTTCTTT.